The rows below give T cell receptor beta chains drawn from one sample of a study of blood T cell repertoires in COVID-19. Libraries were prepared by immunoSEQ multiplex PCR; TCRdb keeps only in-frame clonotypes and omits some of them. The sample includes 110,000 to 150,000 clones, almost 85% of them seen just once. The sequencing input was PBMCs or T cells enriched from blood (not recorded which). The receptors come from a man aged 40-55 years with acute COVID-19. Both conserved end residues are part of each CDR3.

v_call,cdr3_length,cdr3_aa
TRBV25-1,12,CASSGTSYEQYF
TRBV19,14,CASTPREGYNEQFF
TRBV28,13,CASCLEANTEAFF
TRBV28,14,CASSLGGENYGYTF
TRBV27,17,CASSLSSGQLNNQPQHF
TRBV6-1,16,CASSGRRGQGVTEAFF
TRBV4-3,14,CASSPQGWESEAFF
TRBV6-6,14,CASKDSASSYEQYF
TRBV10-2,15,CASSEQGDDYNEQFF
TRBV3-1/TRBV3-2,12,CASSLDSPHQYF
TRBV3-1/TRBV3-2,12,CASSPSAETQYF
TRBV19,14,CASTRDSRGDTQYF
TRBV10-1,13,CASSDKGGSPLHF
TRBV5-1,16,CASSLGTGGGNEKLFF
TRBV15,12,CATSRYTGEQFF
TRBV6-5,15,CASREAAASNQPQHF
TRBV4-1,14,CASSQRTGIYEQYF
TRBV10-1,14,CASSPGLSYNEQFF
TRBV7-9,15,CASSPGNTGNQPQHF
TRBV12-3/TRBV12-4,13,CASRFPKDRVWFF
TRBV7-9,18,CASSLRDTSHPSHYGYTF
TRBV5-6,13,CASRHRRNTEAFF
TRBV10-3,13,CAISGGGTYEQYF
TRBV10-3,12,CATTSGSGTQYF
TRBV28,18,CASSLRVAGAENTGELFF
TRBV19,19,CASSIGGQFLSSGANVLTF
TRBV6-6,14,CASSLQGGGSPLHF
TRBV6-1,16,CASSGPALETNYGYTF
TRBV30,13,CAWAKTMKDTQYF
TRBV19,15,CASRHDRGSYNEQFF
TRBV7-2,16,CASSLAPTGGGTEAFF
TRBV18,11,CASSGRNTIYF
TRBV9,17,CASSVGDRADSNQPQHF